Below are 25 T cell receptor beta chains sequenced from a single sample in a study of blood T cell repertoires in COVID-19. Sequencing was performed with immunoSEQ multiplex PCR; in TCRdb, only in-frame clones are kept and a portion is missing. This table has about 95,000 clones, about 87% appearing once. Sequenced material: peripheral blood. The receptors shown here come from a human donor in a cohort sampled during active COVID-19.

The rearrangement uses TRBV24-1 and TRBJ1-5; TRBD1 agrees at 9 bases. The germline gives CDR1 KGHDR, CDR2 SFDVKD. V was clipped by 8 bases and J by 4 bases; unmatched bases: 8. The CDR3 has 15 residues. CDR3 in amino acids: CATKSKGTGNQPQHF. DNA of the CDR3: TGTGCCACCAAATCGAAAGGGACAGGGAATCAGCCCCAGCATTTT.

This clone came up once. As DNA, the CDR3 is TGTGCCAGTAGCCAGGGTATTGACTACGAGCAGTACTTC. Amino acids: CASSQGIDYEQYF. This chain connects TRBV19 to TRBJ2-7, with D possibly being TRBD1 (5 bases). The V end was cut by 6 bases, the J end by 3 bases, with 12 bases between. This CDR3 spans 13 amino acids. Germline loops: CDR1 LNHDA, CDR2 SQIVND (reference sequence). The full variable domain, completed using reference TRBV19 and TRBJ2-7, is DGGITQSPKYLFRKEGQNVTLSCEQNLNHDAMYWYRQDPGQGLRLIYYSQIVNDFQKGDIAEGYSVSREKKESFPLTVTSAQKNPTAFYLCASSQGIDYEQYFGPGTRLTVT.

This clone was detected only a few times. The chain is built from TRBV5-4 and TRBJ1-2; the D gene is possibly TRBD1 (6 bases). Trimming stripped 4 bases from V and 4 bases from J, with 11 bases between. The CDR3 runs 13 residues. The germline V gene has CDR1 SGHNT and CDR2 YYREEE (reference sequence). The CDR3 region has the DNA TGTGCCAGCAGCGGAACAGGGCTCTATGGCTACACCTTC. Translation: CASSGTGLYGYTF. The full variable domain, in which reference TRBV5-4 and TRBJ1-2 provide the parts outside the CDR3, is ETGVTQSPTHLIKTRGQQVTLRCSSQSGHNTVSWYQQALGQGPQFIFQYYREEENGRGNFPPRFSGLQFPNYSSELNVNALELDDSALYLCASSGTGLYGYTFGSGTRLTVV.

The chain carries TRBV7-9 and TRBJ1-1; D is possibly TRBD1 (6 bases). The CDR3 loop spans 16 amino acids. The germline gives CDR1 SEHNR, CDR2 FQNEAQ (reference sequence). The V end was cut by 1 base, the J end by 0 bases, with 12 bases between. The CDR3 spells CASSLGHRDVNTEAFF. The CDR3 DNA sequence: TGTGCCAGCAGCTTAGGTCACAGGGATGTGAACACTGAAGCTTTCTTT. Full variable domain (missing parts from reference TRBV7-9 and TRBJ1-1): DTGVSQNPRHKITKRGQNVTFRCDPISEHNRLYWYRQTLGQGPEFLTYFQNEAQLEKSRLLSDRFSAERPKGSFSTLEIQRTEQGDSAMYLCASSLGHRDVNTEAFFGQGTRLTVV.

The gene calls are TRBV19 and TRBJ1-1; the D gene is possibly TRBD1 (6 bases). The germline V gene encodes CDR1 LNHDA and CDR2 SQIVND (reference sequence). V lost 1 base and J lost 1, with 10 bases in between. This CDR3 comprises 15 residues. The CDR3 bases are TGTGCCAGTAGTATAGCGACAGGACAGAACACTGAAGCTTTCTTT. It codes for CASSIATGQNTEAFF.

This rearrangement joins TRBV11-2 to TRBJ1-2; 8 bases match TRBD1. Trimming cost V 2 bases and J 4 bases; bases outside gene matches: 9. Germline V gene lookup returns CDR1 SGHAT and CDR2 FQNNGV. This CDR3 has 16 residues. The CDR3 region is CASSLSRTGNPYGYTF. DNA of the CDR3: TGTGCCAGCAGCTTATCGAGGACAGGGAACCCCTATGGCTACACCTTC.

The chain recombines TRBV7-2 with TRBJ2-1, with 9 bases that match TRBD2. CDR1 SGHTA and CDR2 FQGNSA come from the germline V gene. V shed 0 bases, J shed 7 bases, and the junction held 10 bases outside the gene matches. There are 17 residues in the CDR3. The CDR3 protein is CASSLAPAGGQRNEQFF. In DNA form, the CDR3 reads TGTGCCAGCAGCTTAGCGCCTGCGGGGGGGCAGAGGAATGAGCAGTTCTTC.

The CDR3 spells CASGFLGEGLDPSGELFF. CDR3 in DNA: TGTGCTAGTGGTTTCTTAGGTGAGGGTCTTGATCCGTCCGGGGAGCTGTTTTTT. The V gene is TRBV12-5, the J gene TRBJ2-2; D is perhaps TRBD2 (5 bases). The V gene's germline CDR1 is LGHNT and CDR2 FRNRAP. CDR3 size: 18 residues. Trimming took off 3 bases at V and 6 bases at J, with 23 bases between the two ends. The full variable domain, with the rest looked up from reference TRBV12-5 and TRBJ2-2, is DARVTQTPRHKVTEMGQEVTMRCQPILGHNTVFWYRQTMMQGLELLAYFRNRAPLDDSGMPKDRFSAEMPDATLATLKIQPSEPRDSAVYFCASGFLGEGLDPSGELFFGEGSRLTVL.

The rearrangement links TRBV9 to TRBJ2-3, with D possibly matching TRBD1 (6 bases). The CDR3 sequence is 16 residues long. V was pared by 4 bases and J by 1 base, with 16 bases between. Germline V gene lookup returns CDR1 SGDLS and CDR2 YYNGEE. CDR3 sequence reads: CASSHKGGIGTDTQYF. CDR3 DNA sequence: TGTGCCAGCAGCCACAAAGGGGGAATCGGCACAGATACGCAGTATTTT.

The CDR3 reads CASSDRQGTEQYF. CDR3 nucleotide sequence: TGTGCCAGCAGTGACCGACAGGGGACCGAGCAGTACTTC. The rearrangement joins TRBV6-4 to TRBJ2-7, with 8 bases identical to TRBD1. This CDR3 has 13 amino acids. J was trimmed by 6 bases and V by 2 bases; bases with no gene match: 3. The V gene's germline CDR1 is MRHNA and CDR2 SNTAGT.

This chain connects TRBV7-2 to TRBJ2-1; 11 bases fit TRBD2. The CDR3 contains 15 residues. J gave up 9 bases and V 5 bases, and 9 bases lay outside the gene matches. The germline V gene encodes CDR1 SGHTA and CDR2 FQGNSA. The CDR3: CASSQPGLAAVEQFF. The CDR3 DNA reads TGTGCCAGCAGCCAACCGGGACTAGCGGCCGTTGAGCAGTTCTTC.

The chain links TRBV28 to TRBJ2-7; the match to TRBD1 covers 11 bases. Germline lookup yields CDR1 MDHEN and CDR2 SYDVKM. The CDR3 is 15 amino acids. V shed 6 bases, J shed 7 bases, and the junction held 11 bases outside the gene matches. The CDR3 nucleotides read TGTGCCAGCAGCTTACTCGGGACAGGGGGTCAAGAGCAGTACTTC. It is translated as CASSLLGTGGQEQYF.

The rearrangement uses TRBV28 and TRBJ2-3; 8 positions agree with TRBD1. Losses at the gene ends were 5 bases for V and 1 base for J; bases not matched to a gene: 8. CDR3 length: 16 amino acids. The V gene's germline CDR1 is MDHEN and CDR2 SYDVKM. CDR3 protein: CASSGGSGGGTDTQYF. The DNA for the CDR3 is TGTGCCAGCAGTGGAGGTTCAGGGGGCGGCACAGATACGCAGTATTTT.

This clone was seen only a few times. The chain recombines TRBV4-1 with TRBJ1-5; D is unresolved. The CDR3 runs to 18 residues. Trimming shortened V by 0 bases and J by 0 bases, and 15 bases separated the two germline ends. Looked up from germline, CDR1 is MGHRA and CDR2 is YSYEKL. The CDR3 sequence is CASSQDGGLTYSNQPQHF. As DNA, the CDR3 is TGCGCCAGCAGCCAAGATGGAGGGCTGACTTATAGCAATCAGCCCCAGCATTTT.

The rearrangement uses TRBV14 and TRBJ2-7; D unresolved. The germline CDR1 and CDR2 sequences are SGHDN and FVKESK. Trimming stripped 0 bases from V and 3 bases from J, with 6 bases between. The CDR3 covers 13 residues. CDR3 in DNA: TGTGCCAGCAGCCAAGATCAGATCTACGAGCAGTACTTC. Protein: CASSQDQIYEQYF. Using reference TRBV14 and TRBJ2-7 for the parts outside the CDR3, the full variable domain is EAGVTQFPSHSVIEKGQTVTLRCDPISGHDNLYWYRRVMGKEIKFLLHFVKESKQDESGMPNNRFLAERTGGTYSTLKVQPAELEDSGVYFCASSQDQIYEQYFGPGTRLTVT.

V gene TRBV27 combines with J gene TRBJ1-5; D call uncertain. CDR1 and CDR2 from the germline V gene are MNHEY and SMNVEV (reference sequence). V was shortened by 6 bases and J by 3 bases, with 18 bases between the two germline ends. The CDR3 sequence is 16 residues long. CDR3 DNA: TGTGCCAGCAGCCCAACCGGGAGAACATTCAATCAGCCCCAGCATTTT. This codes for CASSPTGRTFNQPQHF.

The V call is TRBV5-4, the J call TRBJ1-1; D not resolved. Trimming left V 0 bases short and J 1 base short, with 7 bases between. The CDR3 extends over 14 amino acids. Looked up from germline, CDR1 is SGHNT and CDR2 is YYREEE (reference sequence). In DNA form, the CDR3 reads TGTGCCAGCAGCTTGGAGCCCGGGAACACTGAAGCTTTCTTT. The encoded protein is CASSLEPGNTEAFF. The entire variable domain, with the rest obtained from reference TRBV5-4 and TRBJ1-1, is as follows: ETGVTQSPTHLIKTRGQQVTLRCSSQSGHNTVSWYQQALGQGPQFIFQYYREEENGRGNFPPRFSGLQFPNYSSELNVNALELDDSALYLCASSLEPGNTEAFFGQGTRLTVV.

The J gene is TRBJ1-2, the V gene TRBV2; TRBD1 aligns across 8 bases. V lost 5 bases, J lost 2 bases, and 7 bases stayed unmatched. The germline V gene encodes CDR1 SNHLY and CDR2 FYNNEI. The CDR3 spans 15 residues. The CDR3 loop reads CASSYARTGNYGYTF. CDR3 coding DNA: TGTGCCAGCAGTTACGCGCGGACAGGGAACTATGGCTACACCTTC. Looking up the rest from reference TRBV2 and TRBJ1-2 gives the full variable domain: EPEVTQTPSHQVTQMGQEVILRCVPISNHLYFYWYRQILGQKVEFLVSFYNNEISEKSEIFDDQFSVERPDGSNFTLKIRSTKLEDSAMYFCASSYARTGNYGYTFGSGTRLTVV.

The V gene is TRBV5-8, the J gene TRBJ1-6; TRBD1 is a possible D gene (6 bases). The CDR3 loop spans 14 amino acids. CDR1 and CDR2 (germline): SGHTS, YDEGEE. V gave up 1 base and J gave up 12 bases, with 14 bases separating them. In DNA, the CDR3 is TGTGCCAGCAGCTTGTTCAGGGGCTTAGGACCCCTCCACTTT. Protein product: CASSLFRGLGPLHF.

The DNA for the CDR3 is TGTGCCAGCAGTCAGCTAGCGGGGCTTTACAATGAGCAGTTCTTC. Encoded protein: CASSQLAGLYNEQFF. This chain joins TRBV14 and TRBJ2-1; 9 nucleotides match TRBD2. The CDR3 length is 15 residues. Germline-derived CDR1 and CDR2 are SGHDN and FVKESK. V shed 6 bases and J 4 bases; nucleotides not matched to a gene: 7.

The chain uses TRBV3-1 (or the pseudogene TRBV3-2) and TRBJ1-2, with D unclear. CDR1 and CDR2 (germline): LGHDT, YNNKEL (reference sequence). The V and J ends lost 4 bases and 0 bases respectively, with 9 bases between them. The CDR3 is made up of 14 amino acids. This CDR3 reads CASSLRGANYGYTF. For the CDR3, the DNA is TGTGCCAGCAGCCTGCGGGGAGCTAACTATGGCTACACCTTC.

This clone has more than one count but fewer than ten. The rearrangement links TRBV29-1 to TRBJ1-1; D gene uncertain. V gave up 6 bases and J gave up 0 bases, with 8 bases separating them. The CDR3 has 12 residues. Looked up from germline, CDR1 is SQVTM and CDR2 is ANQGSEA. CDR3 region: CSVQFMNTEAFF. The CDR3 DNA reads TGCAGCGTACAGTTCATGAACACTGAAGCTTTCTTT.

The rearrangement uses TRBV12-3 or TRBV12-4 and TRBJ1-2; the D is unclear. The CDR3 spans 12 residues. The V and J ends lost 3 bases and 4 bases respectively, with 6 bases between them. The DNA of the CDR3 is TGTGCCAGCAGTTTTAGGAGCTATGGCTACACCTTC. Its translation is CASSFRSYGYTF.

This chain uses TRBV18 with TRBJ1-1, with D possibly matching TRBD1 (6 bases). The germline V gene encodes CDR1 KGHSH and CDR2 LQKENI. V lost 5 bases and J lost 9, with 13 bases in between. The CDR3 has 12 amino acids. The CDR3 is CASSENRDQAFF. The CDR3 DNA is TGTGCCAGCTCAGAAAACAGGGATCAAGCTTTCTTT.

The chain employs TRBV5-8 and TRBJ2-6; D ambiguous. The CDR3 loop spans 17 amino acids. The ends were cut back, 4 bases at V and 0 bases at J, with 14 bases in the middle. CDR1 and CDR2 (germline): SGHTS, YDEGEE. As DNA, the CDR3 is TGTGCCAGCAGCCAGCAGGAACCCTTCTCTGGGGCCAACGTCCTGACTTTC. It specifies CASSQQEPFSGANVLTF.